A selection of T cell receptor beta chains follows, all from one sample in a study of CD8 T cells in ankylosing spondylitis. Using its own MiXCR run on the 5' RACE reads, TCRdb lists one record per CDR3 protein. This sample carries 240,000 or so distinct CDR3 sequences, about 10% of them seen once, and the ten largest clones take 6% to 8.5%. Sequencing was carried out using blood, either unsorted or a sorted T cell fraction (not recorded which). These receptors were collected from a male donor with ankylosing spondylitis or in good health (not recorded which). The CDR3 runs from the conserved cysteine through the conserved F or W. The D gene is left open where the match is weak. Rows give clone size only sometimes, using once, few, many, or a class for an expanded clone.

TRBV7-7	TRBJ2-2	14	few	-	CASSSVLWGGELFF	TGTGCCAGCAGCTCCGTGTTGTGGGGCGGGGAGCTGTTTTTT
TRBV27	TRBJ2-1	13	many	-	CASSLGTGNEQFF	TGTGCCAGCAGTTTAGGGACGGGGAATGAGCAGTTCTTC
TRBV11-2	TRBJ2-1	17	-	TRBD2	CASSLDLGVVAGNEQFF	TGTGCCAGCAGCTTAGATCTGGGGGTGGTAGCGGGAAATGAGCAGTTCTTC
TRBV2	TRBJ2-5	16	few	TRBD1	CASSEVWGQGEETQYF	TGTGCCAGCAGTGAAGTCTGGGGACAGGGTGAAGAGACCCAGTACTTC
TRBV20-1	TRBJ2-5	15	many	TRBD2	CSARDGTSVTETQYF	TGCAGTGCTAGAGATGGAACTAGCGTTACAGAGACCCAGTACTTC
TRBV18	TRBJ2-7	13	-	-	CASSPLVPHEQYF	TGTGCCAGCTCACCACTGGTTCCCCACGAGCAGTACTTC
TRBV5-1	TRBJ1-1	14	few	-	CASSLQGAVTEAFF	TGCGCCAGCAGCTTGCAGGGTGCGGTTACTGAAGCTTTCTTT
TRBV2	TRBJ2-1	11	many	-	CAILGRSEQFF	TGTGCCATACTCGGCCGGAGTGAGCAGTTCTTC
TRBV5-1	TRBJ2-1	12	many	TRBD1	CASSLGQGEQFF	TGCGCCAGCAGCTTGGGACAGGGTGAGCAGTTCTTC
TRBV12-3/TRBV12-4	TRBJ2-5	14	-	-	CASSLARDRETQYF	TGTGCCAGCAGTTTAGCGCGGGACAGAGAGACCCAGTACTTC
TRBV20-1	TRBJ2-5	14	many	-	CSARKTGTQETQYF	TGCAGTGCTAGAAAGACCGGGACCCAAGAGACCCAGTACTTC
TRBV6-1	TRBJ1-2	12	few	-	CASKWQLYGYTF	TGTGCCAGCAAATGGCAGCTCTATGGCTACACCTTC
TRBV6-1	TRBJ2-3	13	-	-	CASSGPSTDTQYF	TGTGCCAGCAGCGGGCCATCCACAGATACGCAGTATTTT
TRBV10-3	TRBJ2-2	14	few	TRBD1	CAISKGQDLGELFF	TGTGCCATCAGTAAAGGACAGGACCTCGGGGAGCTGTTTTTT
TRBV20-1	TRBJ1-1	14	-	-	CSAADIHGNTEAFF	TGCAGTGCGGCCGACATTCACGGGAACACTGAAGCTTTCTTT
TRBV6-5	TRBJ2-7	16	many	TRBD1	CASSYSAGQVIYEQYF	TGTGCCAGCAGTTACTCGGCGGGACAGGTTATCTACGAGCAGTACTTC
TRBV29-1	TRBJ1-4	13	few	TRBD1	CSVCTGAGEKLFF	TGCAGCGTTTGCACAGGGGCGGGCGAAAAACTGTTTTTT
TRBV5-1	TRBJ2-5	14	many	-	CASSFEGSGETQYF	TGCGCCAGCAGCTTCGAAGGGTCGGGGGAGACCCAGTACTTC
TRBV12-3/TRBV12-4	TRBJ2-2	13	many	-	CASPPSRGGELFF	TGTGCCAGCCCCCCTAGCCGGGGGGGGGAGCTGTTTTTT
TRBV7-9	TRBJ1-2	16	many	TRBD1	CASSSSRQGSNYGYTF	TGTGCCAGCAGCTCATCCCGACAGGGGTCTAACTATGGCTACACCTTC
TRBV19	TRBJ2-2	15	few	TRBD1	CASSIGQGAAGELFF	TGTGCCAGTAGTATTGGACAGGGGGCCGCCGGGGAGCTGTTTTTT
TRBV20-1	TRBJ1-4	13	few	-	CSARDERGEKLFF	TGCAGTGCTAGAGATGAAAGGGGGGAAAAACTGTTTTTT
TRBV29-1	TRBJ2-7	14	-	TRBD2	CSVGRTGGSYEQYF	TGCAGCGTTGGGAGGACGGGGGGGTCCTACGAGCAGTACTTC
TRBV12-3/TRBV12-4	TRBJ2-2	15	many	-	CASSFSASNTGELFF	TGTGCCAGCAGTTTTAGCGCCTCGAACACCGGGGAGCTGTTTTTT
TRBV7-8	TRBJ1-1	15	-	TRBD1	CASSTSTGVNTEAFF	TGTGCCAGCAGCACTTCGACAGGGGTAAACACTGAAGCTTTCTTT
TRBV5-1	TRBJ2-1	13	few	-	CASSLTGSNEQFF	TGCGCCAGCAGCTTGACAGGGTCGAATGAGCAGTTCTTC
TRBV12-3/TRBV12-4	TRBJ1-1	13	few	-	CASKLTENTEAFF	TGTGCCAGCAAGCTGACCGAGAACACTGAAGCTTTCTTT
TRBV24-1	TRBJ2-2	17	many	TRBD1	CATQGASGTGSVGELFF	TGTGCCACCCAAGGCGCGTCCGGGACAGGGTCGGTCGGGGAGCTGTTTTTT
TRBV20-1	TRBJ2-7	14	many	-	CSASVLGEYYEQYF	TGCAGTGCTTCCGTTTTGGGGGAGTACTACGAGCAGTACTTC
TRBV5-1	TRBJ2-5	14	many	-	CASNSRGGQETQYF	TGCGCCAGCAACTCTAGGGGGGGACAAGAGACCCAGTACTTC
TRBV27	TRBJ2-7	14	few	TRBD1	CASSFLDRIYEQYF	TGTGCCAGCAGTTTTCTGGACAGGATCTACGAGCAGTACTTC
TRBV6-1	TRBJ2-3	16	few	TRBD2	CASSDTSGGPTDTQYF	TGTGCCAGCAGTGATACTAGCGGGGGCCCCACAGATACGCAGTATTTT
TRBV6-1	TRBJ1-3	14	many	-	CASRGAGTGNTIYF	TGTGCCAGCAGGGGAGCAGGGACTGGAAACACCATATATTTT
TRBV5-1	TRBJ2-7	14	many	-	CASSLALAFSEQYF	TGCGCCAGCAGCTTGGCCCTAGCTTTCTCCGAGCAGTACTTC
TRBV6-1	TRBJ2-5	15	many	TRBD1	CASWTGTAIQETQYF	TGTGCCAGCTGGACTGGGACAGCAATTCAAGAGACCCAGTACTTC
TRBV5-6	TRBJ2-1	13	many	TRBD2	CASSFGTINEQFF	TGTGCCAGCAGCTTTGGGACTATCAATGAGCAGTTCTTC
TRBV6-4	TRBJ2-2	16	many	-	CASSDSDQQSAGELFF	TGTGCCAGCAGTGACTCGGACCAACAATCGGCCGGGGAGCTGTTTTTT
TRBV20-1	TRBJ2-2	16	few	-	CSARGGRPHETGELFF	TGCAGTGCTAGAGGAGGCCGACCCCACGAGACCGGGGAGCTGTTTTTT
TRBV5-1	TRBJ1-1	15	-	-	CASSLTAGTNTEAFF	TGCGCCAGCAGCTTGACCGCAGGGACGAACACTGAAGCTTTCTTT
TRBV5-1	TRBJ2-7	14	many	-	CASTDWGISYEQYF	TGCGCCAGCACGGATTGGGGGATCTCCTACGAGCAGTACTTC
TRBV5-1	TRBJ2-3	18	few	-	CASSLPLSTDGSTDTQYF	TGCGCCAGCAGCTTGCCCCTCTCGACAGACGGGAGCACAGATACGCAGTATTTT
TRBV27	TRBJ2-7	16	-	-	CASSLPLGLDSYEQYF	TGTGCCAGCAGTTTGCCCCTGGGACTGGACTCCTACGAGCAGTACTTC
TRBV2	TRBJ2-1	14	few	TRBD1	CASIKDRGINEQFF	TGTGCCAGCATTAAGGACAGGGGAATCAATGAGCAGTTCTTC
TRBV10-2	TRBJ2-5	16	-	TRBD2	CASRNGLATHGETQYF	TGCGCCAGCAGGAACGGACTAGCGACTCATGGGGAGACCCAGTACTTC
TRBV6-1	TRBJ2-7	15	many	TRBD2	CASRILATSSYEQYF	TGTGCCAGCAGAATACTAGCGACGAGCTCCTACGAGCAGTACTTC
TRBV18	TRBJ2-7	14	few	-	CASSPSPTSYEQYF	TGTGCCAGCTCACCAAGCCCTACCTCCTACGAGCAGTACTTC
TRBV23-1	TRBJ2-2	21	few	TRBD2	CASSPPRQDRTSGKSTGELFF	TGCGCCAGCAGTCCCCCAAGACAGGACCGGACTAGCGGGAAGAGCACCGGGGAGCTGTTTTTT